This T cell receptor (beta chain) is from a study of control samples from healthy donors and cancer patients. Measured with immunoSEQ multiplex PCR; TCRdb has only the in-frame clones, and not every one. The data hold 35,000 to 55,000 clones, with approximately 90% observed a single time. CDR3 size: 13 residues. Trimming removed 6 bases from V and 3 bases from J; junction bases left unmatched: 2. Germline assignment: CDR1 MNHEY and CDR2 SVGAGI. V usage is TRBV6-5 and J usage is TRBJ1-2; TRBD1 aligns across 9 bases. The sequence was collected from a woman aged 35 to 49 with head and neck cancer. Material for sequencing was PBMCs. As DNA, the CDR3 is TGTGCCAGCAGAAGGACAGGGGACTATGGCTACACCTTC. Protein sequence: CASRRTGDYGYTF.